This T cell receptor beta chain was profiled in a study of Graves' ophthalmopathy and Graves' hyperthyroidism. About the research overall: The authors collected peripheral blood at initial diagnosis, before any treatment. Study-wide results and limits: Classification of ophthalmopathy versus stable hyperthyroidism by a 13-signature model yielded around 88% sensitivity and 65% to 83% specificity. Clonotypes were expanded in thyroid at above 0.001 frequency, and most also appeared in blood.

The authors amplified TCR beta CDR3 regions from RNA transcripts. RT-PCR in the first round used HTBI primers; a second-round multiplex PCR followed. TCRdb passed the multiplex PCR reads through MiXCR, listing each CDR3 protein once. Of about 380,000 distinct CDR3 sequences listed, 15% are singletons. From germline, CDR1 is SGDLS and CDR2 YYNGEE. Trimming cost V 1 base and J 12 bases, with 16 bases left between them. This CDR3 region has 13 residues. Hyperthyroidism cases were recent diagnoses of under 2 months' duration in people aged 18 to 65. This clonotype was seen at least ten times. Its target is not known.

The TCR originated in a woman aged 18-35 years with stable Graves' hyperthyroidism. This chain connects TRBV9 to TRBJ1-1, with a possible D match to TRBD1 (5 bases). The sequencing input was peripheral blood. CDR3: CASSVTQEGYTFF. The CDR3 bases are TGTGCCAGCAGCGTAACCCAAGAGGGGTATACTTTCTTT. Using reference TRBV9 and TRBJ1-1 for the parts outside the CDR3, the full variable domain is DSGVTQTPKHLITATGQRVTLRCSPRSGDLSVYWYQQSLDQGLQFLIQYYNGEERAKGNILERFSAQQFPDLHSELNLSSLELGDSALYFCASSVTQEGYTFFGQGTRLTVV.